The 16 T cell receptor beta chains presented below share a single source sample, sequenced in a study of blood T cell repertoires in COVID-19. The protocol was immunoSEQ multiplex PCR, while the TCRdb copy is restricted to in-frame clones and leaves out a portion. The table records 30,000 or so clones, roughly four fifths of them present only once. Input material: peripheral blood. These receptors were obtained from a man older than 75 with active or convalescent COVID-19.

This chain's CDR3 is CALRGFSGRSPDTQYF. The CDR3 DNA follows: TGTGCCCTCAGAGGTTTTAGCGGGAGGAGTCCAGATACGCAGTATTTT. The chain has TRBV2 and TRBJ2-3, with TRBD2 matching over 10 bases. This CDR3 is 16 amino acids long. The V gene end was trimmed by 11 bases and the J gene end by 4 bases; junction bases not matched to a gene: 15. Germline values: CDR1 SNHLY, CDR2 FYNNEI.

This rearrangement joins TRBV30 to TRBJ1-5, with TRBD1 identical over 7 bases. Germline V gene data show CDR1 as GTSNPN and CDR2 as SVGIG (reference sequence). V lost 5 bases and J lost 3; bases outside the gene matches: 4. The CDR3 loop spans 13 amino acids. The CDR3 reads CAWSTGNNQPQHF. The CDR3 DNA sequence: TGTGCCTGGTCGACAGGGAACAATCAGCCCCAGCATTTT.

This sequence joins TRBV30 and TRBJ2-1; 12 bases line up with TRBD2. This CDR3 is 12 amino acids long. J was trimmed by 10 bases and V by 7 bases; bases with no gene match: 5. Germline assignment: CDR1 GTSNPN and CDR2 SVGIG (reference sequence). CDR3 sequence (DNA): TGTGCCTCATCTAGCGGGGGGGTGGAGCAGTTCTTC. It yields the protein CASSSGGVEQFF.

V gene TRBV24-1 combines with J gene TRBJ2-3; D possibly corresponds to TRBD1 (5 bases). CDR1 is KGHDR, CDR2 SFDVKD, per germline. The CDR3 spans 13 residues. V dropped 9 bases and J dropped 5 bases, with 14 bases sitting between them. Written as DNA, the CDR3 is TGTGCCACCGTGGGCGATAGGGGAGATACGCAGTATTTT. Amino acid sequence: CATVGDRGDTQYF.

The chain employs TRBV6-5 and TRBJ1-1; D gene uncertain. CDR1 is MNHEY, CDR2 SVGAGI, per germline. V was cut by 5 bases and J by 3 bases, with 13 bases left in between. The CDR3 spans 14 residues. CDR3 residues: CASSRPMGDTEAFF. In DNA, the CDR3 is TGTGCCAGCAGTAGACCGATGGGCGACACTGAAGCTTTCTTT.

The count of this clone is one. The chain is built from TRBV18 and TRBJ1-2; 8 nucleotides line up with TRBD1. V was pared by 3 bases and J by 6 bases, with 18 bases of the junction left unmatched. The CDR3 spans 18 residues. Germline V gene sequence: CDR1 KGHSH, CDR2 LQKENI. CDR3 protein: CASSPGIGSRGRRDGYTF. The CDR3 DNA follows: TGTGCCAGCTCACCGGGAATTGGGAGCAGGGGGCGCAGGGATGGCTACACCTTC.

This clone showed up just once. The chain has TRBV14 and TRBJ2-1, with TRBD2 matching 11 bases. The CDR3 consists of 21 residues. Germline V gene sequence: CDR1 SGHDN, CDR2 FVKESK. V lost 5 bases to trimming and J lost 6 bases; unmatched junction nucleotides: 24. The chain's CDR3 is CASSKRTSGRGGSKVANEQFF. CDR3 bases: TGTGCCAGCAGCAAGCGAACTAGCGGGAGAGGAGGCTCCAAGGTCGCCAATGAGCAGTTCTTC.

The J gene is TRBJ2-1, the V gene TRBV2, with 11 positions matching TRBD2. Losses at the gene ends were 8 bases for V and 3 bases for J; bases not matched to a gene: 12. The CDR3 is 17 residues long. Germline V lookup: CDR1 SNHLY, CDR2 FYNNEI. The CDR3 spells CASLSPTGLAGYNEQFF. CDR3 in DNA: TGTGCCAGCCTCTCACCGACCGGACTAGCGGGCTACAATGAGCAGTTCTTC.

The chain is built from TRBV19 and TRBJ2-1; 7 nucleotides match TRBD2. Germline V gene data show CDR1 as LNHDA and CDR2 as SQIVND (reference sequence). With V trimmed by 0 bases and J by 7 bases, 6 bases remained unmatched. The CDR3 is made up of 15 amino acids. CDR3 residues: CASSIEELGGNEQFF. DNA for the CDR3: TGTGCCAGTAGTATAGAGGAGCTGGGGGGGAATGAGCAGTTCTTC. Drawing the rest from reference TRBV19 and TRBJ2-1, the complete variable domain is DGGITQSPKYLFRKEGQNVTLSCEQNLNHDAMYWYRQDPGQGLRLIYYSQIVNDFQKGDIAEGYSVSREKKESFPLTVTSAQKNPTAFYLCASSIEELGGNEQFFGPGTRLTVL.

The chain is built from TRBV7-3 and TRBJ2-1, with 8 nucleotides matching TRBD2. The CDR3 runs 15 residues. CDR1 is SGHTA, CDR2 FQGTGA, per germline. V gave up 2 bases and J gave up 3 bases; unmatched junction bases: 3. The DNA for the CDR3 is TGTGCCAGCAGCTTAGGACTAGCAGACTACAATGAGCAGTTCTTC. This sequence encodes CASSLGLADYNEQFF.

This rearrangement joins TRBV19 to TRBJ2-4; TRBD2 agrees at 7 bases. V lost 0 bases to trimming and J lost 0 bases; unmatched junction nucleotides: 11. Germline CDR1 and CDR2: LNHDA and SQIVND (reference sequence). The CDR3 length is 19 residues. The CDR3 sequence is CASSIDGLAAGLAKNIQYF. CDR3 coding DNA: TGTGCCAGTAGTATAGACGGGCTAGCGGCCGGTTTAGCCAAAAACATTCAGTACTTC.

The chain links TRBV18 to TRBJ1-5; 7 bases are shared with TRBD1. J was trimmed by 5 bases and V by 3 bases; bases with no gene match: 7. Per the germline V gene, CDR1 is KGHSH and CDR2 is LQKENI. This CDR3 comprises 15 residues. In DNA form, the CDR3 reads TGTGCCAGCTCACCGCAAACAGGGGCCTATCAGCCCCAGCATTTT. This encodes CASSPQTGAYQPQHF.

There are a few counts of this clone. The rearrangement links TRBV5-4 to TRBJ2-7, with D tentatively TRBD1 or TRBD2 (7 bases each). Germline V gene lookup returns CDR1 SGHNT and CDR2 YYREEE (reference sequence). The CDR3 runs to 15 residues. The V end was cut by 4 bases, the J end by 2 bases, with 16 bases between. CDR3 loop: CASSLGGTVAYEQYF. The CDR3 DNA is TGTGCCAGCAGCCTGGGGGGGACAGTGGCCTACGAGCAGTACTTC.

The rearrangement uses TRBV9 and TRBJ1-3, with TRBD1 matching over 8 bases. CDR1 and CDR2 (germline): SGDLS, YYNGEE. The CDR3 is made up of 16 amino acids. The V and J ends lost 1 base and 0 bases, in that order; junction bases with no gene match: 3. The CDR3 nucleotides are TGTGCCAGCAGCGTACAGACAGGGGTCTCTGGAAACACCATATATTTT. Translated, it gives CASSVQTGVSGNTIYF.

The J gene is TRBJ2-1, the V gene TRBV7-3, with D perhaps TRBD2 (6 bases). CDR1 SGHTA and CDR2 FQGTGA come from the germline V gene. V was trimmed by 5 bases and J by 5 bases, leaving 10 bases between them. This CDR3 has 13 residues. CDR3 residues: CASSAGPNNEQFF. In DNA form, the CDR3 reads TGTGCCAGCAGCGCGGGACCGAACAATGAGCAGTTCTTC.

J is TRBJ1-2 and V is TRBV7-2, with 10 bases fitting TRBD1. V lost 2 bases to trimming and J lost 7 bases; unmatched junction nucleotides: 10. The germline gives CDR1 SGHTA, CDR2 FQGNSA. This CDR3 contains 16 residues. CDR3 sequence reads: CASSLIPGQGIFGYTF. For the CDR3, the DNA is TGTGCCAGCAGCTTAATACCGGGACAGGGGATATTTGGCTACACCTTC.